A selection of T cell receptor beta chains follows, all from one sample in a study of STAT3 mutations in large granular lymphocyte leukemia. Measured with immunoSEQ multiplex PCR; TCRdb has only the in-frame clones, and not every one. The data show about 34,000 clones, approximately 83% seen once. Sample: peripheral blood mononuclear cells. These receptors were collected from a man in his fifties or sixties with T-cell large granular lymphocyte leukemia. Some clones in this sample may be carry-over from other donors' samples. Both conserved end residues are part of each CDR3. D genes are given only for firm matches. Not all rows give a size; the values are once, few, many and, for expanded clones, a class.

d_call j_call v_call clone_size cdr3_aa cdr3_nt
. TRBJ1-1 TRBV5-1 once CASSLGQTDTEAFF TGCGCCAGCAGCTTGGGACAGACGGACACTGAAGCTTTCTTT
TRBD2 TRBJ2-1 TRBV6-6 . CATTTSGDGFWFF TGTGCCACTACGACTAGCGGGGATGGTTTTTGGTTCTTC
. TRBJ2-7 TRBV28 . CASSSQGASSYEQYF TGTGCCAGCAGTTCCCAAGGGGCGAGCTCCTACGAGCAGTACTTC
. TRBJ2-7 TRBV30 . CAWSSRTDGEQYF TGTGCCTGGAGTAGCAGGACAGACGGCGAGCAGTACTTC
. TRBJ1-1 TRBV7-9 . CASSPRAGYTNTEAFF TGTGCCAGCAGCCCGCGCGCTGGGTACACGAACACTGAAGCTTTCTTT
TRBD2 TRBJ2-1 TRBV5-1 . CASSLEGGSYNEQFF TGCGCCAGCAGCTTGGAGGGAGGGTCTTACAATGAGCAGTTCTTC
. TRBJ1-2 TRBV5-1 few CASRDPQGGLIGYTF TGCGCCAGCAGAGACCCTCAGGGAGGGTTGATCGGCTACACCTTC
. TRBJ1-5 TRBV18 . CASSPAGGEPQHF TGTGCCAGCTCACCAGCGGGGGGGGAGCCCCAGCATTTT
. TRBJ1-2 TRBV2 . CAGARDYHNYGYTF TGTGCAGGAGCGCGGGACTACCACAACTATGGCTACACCTTC
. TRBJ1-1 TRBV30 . CAWSGGPNTEAFF TGTGCCTGGAGTGGCGGGCCGAACACTGAAGCTTTCTTT
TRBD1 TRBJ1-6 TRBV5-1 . CASSGQGGIPPLHF TGCGCCAGCAGCGGACAGGGGGGCATACCGCCCCTCCACTTT
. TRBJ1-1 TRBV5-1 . CASSLRTANTEAFF TGCGCCAGCAGCTTGCGGACAGCAAACACTGAAGCTTTCTTT
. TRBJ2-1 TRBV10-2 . CASSESAGATYNEQFF TGCGCCAGCAGTGAGTCGGCAGGAGCAACCTACAATGAGCAGTTCTTC
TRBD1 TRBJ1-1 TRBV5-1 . CASSHGQGSGTEAFF TGCGCCAGCAGCCATGGACAGGGGTCGGGCACTGAAGCTTTCTTT
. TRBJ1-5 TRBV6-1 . CASRPWGNQPQHF TGTGCCAGCAGGCCTTGGGGCAATCAGCCCCAGCATTTT
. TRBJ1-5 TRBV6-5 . CASSSWVLGQPQHF TGTGCCAGCAGTTCCTGGGTCTTAGGTCAGCCCCAGCATTTT
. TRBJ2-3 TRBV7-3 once CASSPGWGLGTDTQYF TGTGCCAGCAGCCCGGGGTGGGGTCTTGGCACAGATACGCAGTATTTT
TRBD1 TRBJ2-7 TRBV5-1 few CASSLGTGGGYEQYF TGCGCCAGCAGCTTAGGGACAGGGGGCGGGTACGAGCAGTACTTC
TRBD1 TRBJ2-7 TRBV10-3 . CAISQTGANSYEQYF TGTGCCATCAGCCAGACAGGGGCCAACTCCTACGAGCAGTACTTC
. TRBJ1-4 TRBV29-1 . CSVAPRANEKLFF TGCAGCGTTGCACCCAGGGCTAATGAAAAACTGTTTTTT
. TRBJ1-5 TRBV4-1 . CASSQVDGPRNQPQHF TGCGCCAGCAGCCAAGTCGACGGGCCTCGCAATCAGCCCCAGCATTTT
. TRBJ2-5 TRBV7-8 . CASSLGNFAETQYF TGTGCCAGCAGCTTAGGGAATTTCGCGGAGACCCAGTACTTC
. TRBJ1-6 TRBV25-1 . CASKAANSPLHF TGTGCCAGCAAGGCAGCTAATTCACCCCTCCACTTT
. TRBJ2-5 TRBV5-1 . CASSLEAETQYF TGCGCCAGCAGCTTGGAAGCAGAGACCCAGTACTTC
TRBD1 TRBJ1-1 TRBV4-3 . CASSQDPGQSEAFF TGCGCCAGCAGCCAAGATCCGGGACAGTCTGAAGCTTTCTTT
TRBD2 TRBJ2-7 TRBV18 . CASSPGASGSLPSFEQYF TGTGCCAGCTCACCAGGGGCTAGCGGGAGTCTTCCGTCCTTCGAGCAGTACTTC
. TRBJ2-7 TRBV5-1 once CASSLELGEQYF TGCGCCAGCAGCTTGGAGTTGGGGGAGCAGTACTTC
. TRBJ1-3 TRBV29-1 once CSVGVSPSGNTIYF TGCAGCGTTGGTGTCAGTCCCTCTGGAAACACCATATATTTT
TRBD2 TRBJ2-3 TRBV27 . CASSPPRTSGTDTQYF TGTGCCAGCAGCCCCCCCCGGACTAGCGGGACAGATACGCAGTATTTT
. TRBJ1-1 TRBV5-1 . CASSRGGTEAFF TGCGCCAGCAGCCGGGGCGGCACTGAAGCTTTCTTT
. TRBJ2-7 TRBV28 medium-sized CASKGSDEQYF TGTGCCAGCAAAGGGTCCGACGAGCAGTACTTC